One T cell receptor (beta chain) is described in this entry. The data were taken from a study of blood T cells in healthy people across ages. Germline CDR1 is SGDLS and CDR2 is YYNGEE. V lost 3 bases, J lost 3 bases, and 11 bases lay in between. CDR3 size: 14 residues. Sample-barcoded 5' priming and a J-beta primer mix drove a second PCR of about 6 to 12 cycles. TCRdb used MiXCR to reprocess the 5' RACE reads, holding one entry per CDR3 protein. This table holds 870,000 or so distinct CDR3 sequences, under 35% found once. The rearrangement uses TRBV9 and TRBJ2-3, with D tentatively TRBD1 (6 bases). The material sequenced was blood. The TCR was taken from a woman older than 75 in good health. DNA for the CDR3: TGTGCCAGCAGCGCAGAAGGACAGACAGATACGCAGTATTTT. This sequence encodes CASSAEGQTDTQYF.